A selection of T cell receptor beta chains follows, all from one sample in a study of T cells after yellow fever vaccination. Via MiXCR, TCRdb re-called the 5' RACE reads, giving one row per CDR3 protein. The profile shows 300,000 to 350,000 distinct CDR3 sequences, roughly 10% of them singletons. This sample comprised CD4+ T cells sorted from PBMCs, obtained 45 days after the yellow fever booster vaccination. These receptors all stem from a man aged 18 to 30 who received the YFV17D yellow fever vaccine. CDR3s include the opening cysteine and the closing phenylalanine or tryptophan. The D gene is left open where the match is weak. A clone size is listed for some rows: how often the clone was seen (once, few, many), or a class if it is expanded.

TRBJ2-2 | 15 | TRBV7-2 | few | NA | TGTGCCAGCAGCTTGACGACAGGGAACACCGGGGAGCTGTTTTTT | CASSLTTGNTGELFF
TRBJ2-7 | 12 | TRBV7-3 | NA | NA | TGTGCCAGCAGCTTATCACACTCCGAGCAGTACTTC | CASSLSHSEQYF
TRBJ1-2 | 14 | TRBV7-2 | few | NA | TGTGCCAGCAGCTCCCTGGGGGGATCCTATGGCTACACCTTC | CASSSLGGSYGYTF
TRBJ2-3 | 15 | TRBV5-1 | few | NA | TGCGCCAGCAGCTTTCGAGGACCTAGCACAGATACGCAGTATTTT | CASSFRGPSTDTQYF
TRBJ1-6 | 15 | TRBV28 | NA | NA | TGTGCCAGCAGTTTATCCCCCCGGGGAAATTCACCCCTCCACTTT | CASSLSPRGNSPLHF
TRBJ1-2 | 13 | TRBV7-2 | NA | TRBD1 | TGTGCCAGCAGCTCACAGGGGCCCTATGGCTACACCTTC | CASSSQGPYGYTF
TRBJ2-2 | 14 | TRBV2 | few | NA | TGTGCCAGCAACGAACAGAGGAACACCGGGGAGCTGTTTTTT | CASNEQRNTGELFF
TRBJ2-1 | 11 | TRBV2 | many | NA | TGTGCCAGCGAACTTTCATTTGAGCAGTTCTTC | CASELSFEQFF
TRBJ2-1 | 20 | TRBV2 | few | TRBD2 | TGTGCCAGCAGGACACCGGGACTAGCGGGGGGTGTATTGTCCTACAATGAGCAGTTCTTC | CASRTPGLAGGVLSYNEQFF
TRBJ2-5 | 15 | TRBV20-1 | few | NA | TGCAGTGCTAGACCAGGGGAGGGGGGCCAAGAGACCCAGTACTTC | CSARPGEGGQETQYF
TRBJ1-1 | 15 | TRBV5-4 | NA | NA | TGTGCCAGCAGCGCCGGGACTCAGGGTGGCACTGAAGCTTTCTTT | CASSAGTQGGTEAFF
TRBJ2-5 | 17 | TRBV9 | few | NA | TGTGCCAGCAGCGTAAAAGGCGAAAACTCTAGTAGAGAGACCCAGTACTTC | CASSVKGENSSRETQYF
TRBJ1-2 | 16 | TRBV4-1 | NA | NA | TGCGCCAGCAGCCAAGGGGAGGGGGGGCGCAGCTATGGCTACACCTTC | CASSQGEGGRSYGYTF
TRBJ2-6 | 24 | TRBV15 | few | NA | TGTGCCACCAGCAGAGATCCAGCCGGCAGGGGTGGCCGTCGGGCCAACTCTGGGGCCAACGTCCTGACTTTC | CATSRDPAGRGGRRANSGANVLTF
TRBJ1-3 | 13 | TRBV5-6 | few | NA | TGTGCCAGCAGCTTAGTCCGAAGAAACACCATATATTTT | CASSLVRRNTIYF
TRBJ2-2 | 17 | TRBV9 | few | NA | TGTGCCAGCAGCGTAGAACCCCCAGGGCGCAACACCGGGGAGCTGTTTTTT | CASSVEPPGRNTGELFF
TRBJ2-3 | 16 | TRBV7-2 | NA | TRBD2 | TGTGCCAGCAGCCCACGCCTGGCGGGGGGGACCTATACGCAGTATTTT | CASSPRLAGGTYTQYF
TRBJ2-5 | 17 | TRBV12-5 | few | TRBD2 | TGTGCTAGTGGTTTGAGTAGCGGGGGGGCGGCGGGAGAGACCCAGTACTTC | CASGLSSGGAAGETQYF
TRBJ2-6 | 16 | TRBV19 | NA | NA | TGTGCCAGTAGTAGAGGACGGGACTCTGGGGCCAACGTCCTGACTTTC | CASSRGRDSGANVLTF
TRBJ2-1 | 13 | TRBV10-3 | NA | TRBD1 | TGTGCCATCAGTGACCGGACAGGACGTGAGCAGTTCTTC | CAISDRTGREQFF
TRBJ2-1 | 16 | TRBV2 | NA | NA | TGTGCCAGCAGTGAAGCAGGGGCGTCGTCCTACAATGAGCAGTTCTTC | CASSEAGASSYNEQFF
TRBJ2-5 | 14 | TRBV5-1 | few | NA | TGCGCCAGCAGCTTCACAGGGTACCAAGGGACCCAGTACTTC | CASSFTGYQGTQYF
TRBJ2-5 | 13 | TRBV27 | NA | NA | TGTGCCAGCAGTTACCGACCCCAAGAGACCCAGTACTTC | CASSYRPQETQYF
TRBJ2-5 | 15 | TRBV9 | NA | NA | TGTGCCAGCAGCGTAGCTGGAGAGTACAGGGAGACCCAGTACTTC | CASSVAGEYRETQYF
TRBJ1-3 | 17 | TRBV4-3 | NA | NA | TGCGCCAGCAGCCAGGCCTCCCTGACAGCCTCTGGAAACACCATATATTTT | CASSQASLTASGNTIYF
TRBJ2-5 | 12 | TRBV30 | few | NA | TGTGCCCTCAATCAGGGCCAAGAGACCCAGTACTTC | CALNQGQETQYF
TRBJ2-2 | 14 | TRBV4-3 | few | NA | TGCGCCAGCACCCAAACGGACGGCACCGGGGAGCTGTTTTTT | CASTQTDGTGELFF
TRBJ2-1 | 15 | TRBV7-2 | few | NA | TGTGCCAGCAGCTCCGAGGGGACCACTTACAATGAGCAGTTCTTC | CASSSEGTTYNEQFF
TRBJ2-5 | 14 | TRBV29-1 | few | TRBD1 | TGCAGCGTTCGACAGGGTCGAGGTTCGGGGACCCAGTACTTC | CSVRQGRGSGTQYF
TRBJ2-1 | 15 | TRBV12-3/TRBV12-4 | NA | TRBD2 | TGTGCCAGCAGTTTTTTCCTAGCGGGGAAAAATGAGCAGTTCTTC | CASSFFLAGKNEQFF
TRBJ1-4 | 14 | TRBV5-6 | NA | NA | TGTGCCAGCAGACCGGTGGGAGGAGATGAAAAACTGTTTTTT | CASRPVGGDEKLFF
TRBJ2-5 | 15 | TRBV12-3/TRBV12-4 | few | TRBD2 | TGTGCCAGCAGTTTAGTCGGGGGGGCCAAAGAGACCCAGTACTTC | CASSLVGGAKETQYF
TRBJ2-3 | 12 | TRBV12-3/TRBV12-4 | many | NA | TGTGCCAGCAGCTCTCGGGGGGATACGCAGTATTTT | CASSSRGDTQYF
TRBJ1-6 | 13 | TRBV7-2 | few | NA | TGTGCCAGCAGCCCGACCCTTGGATCACCCCTCCACTTT | CASSPTLGSPLHF
TRBJ2-3 | 14 | TRBV7-9 | NA | TRBD1 | TGTGCCAGCAGCATGAGGGGGCTCACAGATACGCAGTATTTT | CASSMRGLTDTQYF
TRBJ1-4 | 14 | TRBV7-9 | few | NA | TGTGCCAGCAGCTACACAGGGCTCGGGGAAAAACTGTTTTTT | CASSYTGLGEKLFF
TRBJ1-6 | 14 | TRBV5-5 | NA | NA | TGTGCCAGCAGCGTCCCAGGGGATTTGTCACCCCTCCACTTT | CASSVPGDLSPLHF
TRBJ2-1 | 14 | TRBV29-1 | NA | TRBD2 | TGCAGCGTTAAACGACTAGCGGGGGCGAATGAGCAGTTCTTC | CSVKRLAGANEQFF
TRBJ1-5 | 15 | TRBV12-3/TRBV12-4 | few | NA | TGTGCCAGCAGTCCCGCGGACATTAGCAATCAGCCCCAGCATTTT | CASSPADISNQPQHF
TRBJ2-1 | 13 | TRBV6-5 | few | NA | TGTGCCAGCAGTTACGTACGTGCGGGGGAGCAGTTCTTC | CASSYVRAGEQFF
TRBJ1-5 | 17 | TRBV4-1 | once | NA | TGCGCCAGCAGCCAAGATAGGACAGCTTATAGCAATCAGCCCCAGCATTTT | CASSQDRTAYSNQPQHF
TRBJ2-6 | 15 | TRBV4-1 | NA | NA | TGCGCCAGCAGCCCTCCGGGATATGGGGCCAACGTCCTGACTTTC | CASSPPGYGANVLTF